Listed below are T cell receptor beta chains from one sample, sequenced in a study of blood T cells in healthy people across ages. Using its own MiXCR run on the 5' RACE reads, TCRdb lists one record per CDR3 protein. The sample lists 1.6 million or so distinct CDR3 sequences, approximately 32% occurring once. Sequencing was performed on blood. These TCRs come from a woman in her twenties or thirties in good health. CDR3s include the opening cysteine and the closing phenylalanine or tryptophan. D genes are given only for firm matches. Clone size is stated in some rows and not others, as once, few, many or a class when expanded.

TRBJ2-1 | TRBV9 | . | . | CASSVYGYEQFF | TGTGCCAGCAGCGTTTACGGTTATGAGCAGTTCTTC
TRBJ2-7 | TRBV6-1 | . | . | CASTSGGGSSYEQYF | TGTGCCAGCACCTCAGGGGGGGGATCCTCCTACGAGCAGTACTTC
TRBJ2-5 | TRBV5-6 | . | . | CASSSGRPQGTQYF | TGTGCCAGCAGCTCGGGGCGCCCGCAAGGGACCCAGTACTTC
TRBJ2-7 | TRBV7-9 | few | TRBD2 | CASSSSSLLAEDPYEQYF | TGTGCCAGCAGCTCATCCTCTCTACTAGCGGAGGACCCCTACGAGCAGTACTTC
TRBJ2-5 | TRBV20-1 | many | . | CSAPRGTSSVKTQYF | TGCAGTGCTCCACGCGGGACATCCTCGGTCAAGACCCAGTACTTC
TRBJ2-1 | TRBV4-1 | . | TRBD1 | CASSQSGTGGLWGNEQFF | TGCGCCAGCAGCCAAAGTGGGACAGGGGGCTTGTGGGGCAATGAGCAGTTCTTC
TRBJ2-7 | TRBV28 | . | . | CASSLPPGSSYEQYF | TGTGCCAGCAGTCTCCCCCCCGGGAGCTCCTACGAGCAGTACTTC
TRBJ2-7 | TRBV11-2 | . | . | CASSTGHLYEQYF | TGTGCCAGCAGCACCGGACACCTCTACGAGCAGTACTTC
TRBJ2-1 | TRBV20-1 | few | . | CSARHWAAYNEQFF | TGCAGTGCTAGACACTGGGCAGCCTACAATGAGCAGTTCTTC
TRBJ2-2 | TRBV9 | few | . | CASSVVETGELFF | TGTGCCAGCAGCGTAGTGGAGACCGGGGAGCTGTTTTTT
TRBJ2-1 | TRBV20-1 | . | TRBD2 | CSAREGAGLAAYNEQFF | TGCAGTGCTAGAGAGGGCGCGGGACTAGCGGCCTACAATGAGCAGTTCTTC
TRBJ1-2 | TRBV7-9 | . | TRBD1 | CASSLGQTGGENGYTF | TGTGCCAGCAGCTTAGGGCAGACAGGGGGCGAAAATGGCTACACCTTC
TRBJ2-5 | TRBV27 | many | TRBD1 | CASKVGTGEETQYF | TGTGCCAGCAAAGTCGGGACAGGGGAAGAGACCCAGTACTTC
TRBJ2-7 | TRBV4-1 | . | . | CASGQVSSYEQYF | TGCGCCAGCGGCCAAGTAAGCTCCTACGAGCAGTACTTC
TRBJ1-2 | TRBV12-3/TRBV12-4 | . | . | CASSKRRTVESYGYTF | TGTGCCAGCAGCAAACGCCGGACGGTCGAATCTTATGGCTACACCTTC
TRBJ1-5 | TRBV21-1 | few | . | CASSKVTTAIRVQPQHF | TGTGCCAGCAGCAAAGTAACGACAGCAATCCGGGTCCAGCCCCAGCATTTT
TRBJ2-3 | TRBV10-1 | few | . | CASSELESGDTQYF | TGCGCCAGCAGTGAGTTGGAATCGGGAGATACGCAGTATTTT
TRBJ1-2 | TRBV2 | . | . | CASSEEGRGGYGYTF | TGTGCCAGCAGTGAGGAGGGGCGAGGGGGCTATGGCTACACCTTC
TRBJ1-6 | TRBV20-1 | . | . | CSARVVAGVYNSPLHF | TGCAGTGCTAGAGTGGTAGCAGGAGTCTATAATTCACCCCTCCACTTT
TRBJ2-7 | TRBV10-3 | many | . | CAISGAHEQYF | TGTGCCATCAGTGGGGCGCACGAGCAGTACTTC
TRBJ2-7 | TRBV6-4 | few | TRBD1 | CASSDSSERDRADSVSYEQYF | TGTGCCAGCAGTGACTCGAGTGAACGGGACAGGGCCGACTCAGTCTCCTACGAGCAGTACTTC
TRBJ2-1 | TRBV29-1 | many | TRBD2 | CSVGPRGVDEQFF | TGCAGCGTCGGCCCGCGGGGGGTGGATGAGCAGTTCTTC
TRBJ2-7 | TRBV6-2/TRBV6-3 | few | TRBD1 | CASSYHRDRGSPYEQYF | TGTGCCAGCAGTTATCACCGGGACAGGGGGTCACCCTACGAGCAGTACTTC
TRBJ2-3 | TRBV7-9 | few | . | CASSNLQGVTQYF | TGTGCCAGCAGCAATCTACAGGGTGTCACGCAGTATTTT
TRBJ1-1 | TRBV30 | . | . | CAWSLQENTEAFF | TGTGCCTGGAGCCTTCAAGAGAACACTGAAGCTTTCTTT
TRBJ2-7 | TRBV7-6 | . | TRBD2 | CASSASASGTEQYF | TGTGCCAGCAGCGCAAGTGCTAGCGGGACAGAGCAGTACTTC
TRBJ2-5 | TRBV12-3/TRBV12-4 | few | . | CASSYTGETAEETQYF | TGTGCCAGCAGTTACACGGGGGAAACCGCGGAGGAGACCCAGTACTTC
TRBJ1-6 | TRBV10-3 | few | . | CAISDGRSNSPLHF | TGTGCCATCAGTGACGGCCGGTCCAATTCACCCCTCCACTTT